Listed below are T cell receptor beta chains from one sample, sequenced in a study of CD8 T cells in ankylosing spondylitis. A single record per CDR3 protein comes from TCRdb applying MiXCR to the 5' RACE reads. The sample lists approximately 88,000 distinct CDR3 sequences; about 8.1% were seen once. The sequencing input was blood, either unsorted or a sorted T cell fraction (not recorded which). These receptors came from a male donor with ankylosing spondylitis or in good health (not recorded which). Each CDR3 is given with its conserved first and last residue. A D gene is named only where the DNA matches it firmly. Some rows have no size entry. The others give once, few or many, or a class for an expanded clone.

j_gene: TRBJ2-7; d_gene: .; v_gene: TRBV18; len: 16; abundance: .; CDR3nt: TGTGCCAGCTCACCACCGGCGAGGGCCTCAAAATACGAGCAGTACTTC; CDR3aa: CASSPPARASKYEQYF
j_gene: TRBJ2-5; d_gene: .; v_gene: TRBV7-3; len: 13; abundance: few; CDR3nt: TGTGCCAGCAGCTCGGTGCCGTGGGAGACCCAGTACTTC; CDR3aa: CASSSVPWETQYF
j_gene: TRBJ2-3; d_gene: .; v_gene: TRBV12-3/TRBV12-4; len: 17; abundance: few; CDR3nt: TGTGCCAGCAGTTTTCGTTGGGGGGGGGGCCGCGCAGATACGCAGTATTTT; CDR3aa: CASSFRWGGGRADTQYF
j_gene: TRBJ2-5; d_gene: .; v_gene: TRBV4-2; len: 15; abundance: .; CDR3nt: TGTGCCAGCAGCCGAGACGGAGGCGGAAAAGAGACCCAGTACTTC; CDR3aa: CASSRDGGGKETQYF
j_gene: TRBJ1-3; d_gene: .; v_gene: TRBV30; len: 14; abundance: many; CDR3nt: TGTGCCTGGTCTGACAGAAACTCTGGAAACACCATATATTTT; CDR3aa: CAWSDRNSGNTIYF
j_gene: TRBJ1-2; d_gene: TRBD1; v_gene: TRBV9; len: 15; abundance: many; CDR3nt: TGTGCCAGCAGCCCGAGGACAGGGGCCAACTATGGCTACACCTTC; CDR3aa: CASSPRTGANYGYTF
j_gene: TRBJ1-2; d_gene: TRBD1; v_gene: TRBV2; len: 12; abundance: many; CDR3nt: TGTGCCAGCGCACAGGGGAGAGGAGGCTACACCTTC; CDR3aa: CASAQGRGGYTF
j_gene: TRBJ2-1; d_gene: .; v_gene: TRBV20-1; len: 13; abundance: many; CDR3nt: TGCAGTGCTAGCGACAGCTCCTACAATGAGCAGTTCTTC; CDR3aa: CSASDSSYNEQFF
j_gene: TRBJ2-5; d_gene: TRBD1; v_gene: TRBV5-1; len: 15; abundance: few; CDR3nt: TGCGCCAGCAGCTGGTTGACAGGGGCCCAAGAGACCCAGTACTTC; CDR3aa: CASSWLTGAQETQYF
j_gene: TRBJ1-4; d_gene: .; v_gene: TRBV5-1; len: 15; abundance: many; CDR3nt: TGCGCCAGCAGCTTGGTTGGAGGGGGGCTGGAAAAACTGTTTTTT; CDR3aa: CASSLVGGGLEKLFF
j_gene: TRBJ2-6; d_gene: .; v_gene: TRBV3-1; len: 13; abundance: many; CDR3nt: TGTGCCAGCAGCCAAACTGGGGCCAACGTCCTGACTTTC; CDR3aa: CASSQTGANVLTF
j_gene: TRBJ2-3; d_gene: TRBD1; v_gene: TRBV5-1; len: 16; abundance: few; CDR3nt: TGCGCCAGCAGCTTGGACGGGACAGCTAGCACAGATACGCAGTATTTT; CDR3aa: CASSLDGTASTDTQYF
j_gene: TRBJ2-3; d_gene: .; v_gene: TRBV4-2; len: 17; abundance: many; CDR3nt: TGTGCCAGCAGACTAGGACAGGGAGGGGGGAACACAGATACGCAGTATTTT; CDR3aa: CASRLGQGGGNTDTQYF
j_gene: TRBJ1-4; d_gene: .; v_gene: TRBV5-1; len: 14; abundance: many; CDR3nt: TGCGCCAGCAGCTTGGATACAGCCGGAGGAAAACTGTTTTTT; CDR3aa: CASSLDTAGGKLFF
j_gene: TRBJ1-2; d_gene: .; v_gene: TRBV7-2; len: 17; abundance: few; CDR3nt: TGTGCCAGCTCCCTACCGGCCAGGGGCGGACCGGACTATGGCTACACCTTC; CDR3aa: CASSLPARGGPDYGYTF
j_gene: TRBJ2-7; d_gene: .; v_gene: TRBV23-1; len: 14; abundance: many; CDR3nt: TGCGCCAGCAGTCATCTTCCCCCTCCCTACGAGCAGTACTTC; CDR3aa: CASSHLPPPYEQYF
j_gene: TRBJ1-5; d_gene: .; v_gene: TRBV20-1; len: 17; abundance: many; CDR3nt: TGCTGTGCTAGAGATCTCGCCCCCTCAAGCCGCAATCAGCCCCAGCATTTT; CDR3aa: CCARDLAPSSRNQPQHF
j_gene: TRBJ1-2; d_gene: .; v_gene: TRBV3-1; len: 14; abundance: .; CDR3nt: TGTGCCAGCAGCCAATTTATGGGGCCGTGGGGCTACACCTTC; CDR3aa: CASSQFMGPWGYTF
j_gene: TRBJ1-2; d_gene: .; v_gene: TRBV24-1; len: 15; abundance: many; CDR3nt: TGTGCCACCAGTGATCAGGGCACGTCTAACTATGGCTACACCTTC; CDR3aa: CATSDQGTSNYGYTF
j_gene: TRBJ1-3; d_gene: .; v_gene: TRBV20-1; len: 12; abundance: many; CDR3nt: TGCAGTGCTAGGGATGATTTGACCACCATATATTTT; CDR3aa: CSARDDLTTIYF
j_gene: TRBJ1-5; d_gene: .; v_gene: TRBV20-1; len: 14; abundance: many; CDR3nt: TGCAGTGCTAGAGAACAGATCCGCAATCAGCCCCAGCATTTT; CDR3aa: CSAREQIRNQPQHF
j_gene: TRBJ2-3; d_gene: TRBD2; v_gene: TRBV2; len: 18; abundance: many; CDR3nt: TGTGCCAGCACCCCATCCCCCGGCCGGGGGGTGGGCACAGATACGCAGTATTTT; CDR3aa: CASTPSPGRGVGTDTQYF
j_gene: TRBJ2-5; d_gene: TRBD2; v_gene: TRBV20-1; len: 16; abundance: many; CDR3nt: TGCAGTGCTAGAGATGGGCGGCGGGGGGGCGGTGAGACCCAGTACTTC; CDR3aa: CSARDGRRGGGETQYF
j_gene: TRBJ2-1; d_gene: .; v_gene: TRBV6-5; len: 11; abundance: many; CDR3nt: TGTGCCAGCAGTTACGGAGGGGGGCAGTTCTTC; CDR3aa: CASSYGGGQFF
j_gene: TRBJ1-1; d_gene: .; v_gene: TRBV7-9; len: 16; abundance: .; CDR3nt: TGTGCCAGCAGCTCAGATTCCTCTTGGGTGGGCACTGAAGCTTTCTTT; CDR3aa: CASSSDSSWVGTEAFF
j_gene: TRBJ2-7; d_gene: .; v_gene: TRBV27; len: 12; abundance: many; CDR3nt: TGTGCCAGCAGTTTGCTAGGATACGAGCAGTACTTC; CDR3aa: CASSLLGYEQYF
j_gene: TRBJ2-1; d_gene: TRBD2; v_gene: TRBV29-1; len: 14; abundance: many; CDR3nt: TGCAGCGTTGATAGCGGGGCCTCCTACAATGAGCAGTTCTTC; CDR3aa: CSVDSGASYNEQFF
j_gene: TRBJ1-6; d_gene: TRBD1; v_gene: TRBV5-1; len: 15; abundance: many; CDR3nt: TGCGCCAGCAGCCCAGGGGACAGAAATAATTCACCCCTCCACTTT; CDR3aa: CASSPGDRNNSPLHF
j_gene: TRBJ2-2; d_gene: TRBD2; v_gene: TRBV7-9; len: 17; abundance: .; CDR3nt: TGTGCCAGCAGCAGAGCCTCCGGGACTAGCGGGACCGGGGAGCTGTTTTTT; CDR3aa: CASSRASGTSGTGELFF
j_gene: TRBJ1-1; d_gene: .; v_gene: TRBV14; len: 16; abundance: many; CDR3nt: TGTGCCAGCAGCCAAGAAGCCAGGCTTAGGAACACTGAAGCTTTCTTT; CDR3aa: CASSQEARLRNTEAFF
j_gene: TRBJ2-1; d_gene: .; v_gene: TRBV24-1; len: 13; abundance: many; CDR3nt: TGTGCCACCAGTGACCGGGGCTACAATGAGCAGTTCTTC; CDR3aa: CATSDRGYNEQFF
j_gene: TRBJ2-7; d_gene: TRBD1; v_gene: TRBV10-3; len: 14; abundance: many; CDR3nt: TGTGCCATCAGTGAGGCCGGGACAGGTCACGAGCAGTACTTC; CDR3aa: CAISEAGTGHEQYF
j_gene: TRBJ2-5; d_gene: .; v_gene: TRBV7-3; len: 13; abundance: many; CDR3nt: TGTGCCAGCAGCTACCTAGGTGGAGAGACCCAGTACTTC; CDR3aa: CASSYLGGETQYF
j_gene: TRBJ2-5; d_gene: TRBD2; v_gene: TRBV24-1; len: 14; abundance: .; CDR3nt: TGTGCCACCAGTGGTAGCGGGGGAGAAGAGACCCAGTACTTC; CDR3aa: CATSGSGGEETQYF
j_gene: TRBJ1-6; d_gene: .; v_gene: TRBV20-1; len: 15; abundance: .; CDR3nt: TGCAGTGCTAGAGCAAGACCGGATATCAATTCACCCCTCCACTTT; CDR3aa: CSARARPDINSPLHF
j_gene: TRBJ1-5; d_gene: .; v_gene: TRBV15; len: 17; abundance: many; CDR3nt: TGTGCCACCAGCACAACGAGGGACGGACATAGCAATCAGCCCCAGCATTTT; CDR3aa: CATSTTRDGHSNQPQHF
j_gene: TRBJ2-1; d_gene: .; v_gene: TRBV7-6; len: 15; abundance: many; CDR3nt: TGTGCCAGCAGCCCCGAGGGGGGGTTGTGGAATGAGCAGTTCTTC; CDR3aa: CASSPEGGLWNEQFF
j_gene: TRBJ1-2; d_gene: .; v_gene: TRBV7-8; len: 13; abundance: many; CDR3nt: TGTGCCAGCAGCTTAGTTGCCGCCTATGGCTACACCTTC; CDR3aa: CASSLVAAYGYTF
j_gene: TRBJ2-1; d_gene: .; v_gene: TRBV3-1; len: 16; abundance: .; CDR3nt: TGTGCCAGCAGCCAAGAATCGGGGGTATCCTACAATGAGCAGTTCTTC; CDR3aa: CASSQESGVSYNEQFF
j_gene: TRBJ1-1; d_gene: .; v_gene: TRBV29-1; len: 14; abundance: many; CDR3nt: TGCAGCGTTCCGGGGAGTGGGATGAACACTGAAGCTTTCTTT; CDR3aa: CSVPGSGMNTEAFF
j_gene: TRBJ1-3; d_gene: .; v_gene: TRBV6-1; len: 14; abundance: many; CDR3nt: TGTGCCAGCAGCCCGGGCTTTTCACCCGACACCATATATTTT; CDR3aa: CASSPGFSPDTIYF
j_gene: TRBJ2-1; d_gene: TRBD1; v_gene: TRBV7-8; len: 15; abundance: many; CDR3nt: TGTGCCAGCAGCAACAGACAGGGGGCAGGGAATGAGCAGTTCTTC; CDR3aa: CASSNRQGAGNEQFF
j_gene: TRBJ2-1; d_gene: .; v_gene: TRBV18; len: 16; abundance: many; CDR3nt: TGTGCCAGCTCACCAATCGGTATCCCCCCGTACAATGAGCAGTTCTTC; CDR3aa: CASSPIGIPPYNEQFF
j_gene: TRBJ2-7; d_gene: .; v_gene: TRBV7-2; len: 16; abundance: few; CDR3nt: TGTGCCAGCAGCCCTCAGGCCGCTCACACCTCTACCGAGCAGTACTTC; CDR3aa: CASSPQAAHTSTEQYF
j_gene: TRBJ2-7; d_gene: .; v_gene: TRBV28; len: 19; abundance: many; CDR3nt: TGTGCCAGCAGTTCGAAGGTTACCGCGGAAAGCCGAACCTCGTACGAGCAGTACTTC; CDR3aa: CASSSKVTAESRTSYEQYF
j_gene: TRBJ2-5; d_gene: .; v_gene: TRBV28; len: 16; abundance: many; CDR3nt: TGTGCCACCGAACCTTGGGGGGACGAGGTCACAGAGACCCAGTACTTC; CDR3aa: CATEPWGDEVTETQYF
j_gene: TRBJ1-2; d_gene: TRBD1; v_gene: TRBV2; len: 14; abundance: many; CDR3nt: TGTGCCAGCAGTGGGACGGGACAGGGGGTTGGCTACACCTTC; CDR3aa: CASSGTGQGVGYTF
j_gene: TRBJ2-3; d_gene: .; v_gene: TRBV24-1; len: 11; abundance: many; CDR3nt: TGTGCCACCGGGGCCACAGATACGCAGTATTTT; CDR3aa: CATGATDTQYF